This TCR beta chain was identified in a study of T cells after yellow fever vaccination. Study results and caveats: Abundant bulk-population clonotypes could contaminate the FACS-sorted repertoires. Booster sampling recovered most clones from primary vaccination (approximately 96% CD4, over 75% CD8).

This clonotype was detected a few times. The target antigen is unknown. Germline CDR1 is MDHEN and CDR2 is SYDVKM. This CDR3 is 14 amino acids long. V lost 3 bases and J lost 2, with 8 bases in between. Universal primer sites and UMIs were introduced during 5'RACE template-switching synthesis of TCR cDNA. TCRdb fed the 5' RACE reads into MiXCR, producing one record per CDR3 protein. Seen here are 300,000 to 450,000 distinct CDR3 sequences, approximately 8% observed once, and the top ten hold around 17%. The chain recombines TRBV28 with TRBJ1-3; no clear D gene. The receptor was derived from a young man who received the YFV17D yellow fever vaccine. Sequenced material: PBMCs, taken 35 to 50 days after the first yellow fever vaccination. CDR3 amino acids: CASSFRNPGNTIYF. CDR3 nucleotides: TGTGCCAGCAGTTTCCGAAACCCTGGAAACACCATATATTTT.